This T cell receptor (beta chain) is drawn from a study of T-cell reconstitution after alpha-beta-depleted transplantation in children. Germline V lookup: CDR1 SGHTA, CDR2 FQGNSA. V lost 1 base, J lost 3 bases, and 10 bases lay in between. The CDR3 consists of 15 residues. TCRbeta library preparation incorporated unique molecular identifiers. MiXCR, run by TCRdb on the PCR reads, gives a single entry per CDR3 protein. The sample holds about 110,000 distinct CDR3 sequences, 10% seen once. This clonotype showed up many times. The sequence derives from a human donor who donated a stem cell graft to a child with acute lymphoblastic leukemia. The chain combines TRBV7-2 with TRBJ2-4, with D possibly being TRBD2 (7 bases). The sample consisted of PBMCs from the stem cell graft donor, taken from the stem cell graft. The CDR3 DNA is TGTGCCAGCAGCTTAGAGGGGGGGGTCAAAAACATTCAGTACTTC. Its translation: CASSLEGGVKNIQYF.